Below, 17 T cell receptor beta chains from the same sample are listed, as sequenced in a study of T cells after yellow fever vaccination. TCRdb re-derived calls from the 5' RACE reads in MiXCR, one entry per CDR3 protein. The sample comprises more than 300,000 distinct CDR3 sequences, around 6.8% of which are singletons, and over 15% rests with the top ten. The input for sequencing was PBMCs, taken around 45 days after the first yellow fever vaccination. The receptors originated from a young man who received the YFV17D yellow fever vaccine.

A few counts support this clonotype. V and J are TRBV6-6 and TRBJ2-1, with 8 bases matching TRBD2. The germline gives CDR1 MNHNY, CDR2 SVGAGI (reference sequence). This CDR3 spans 13 amino acids. V was pared by 6 bases and J by 6 bases, with 4 bases of the junction left unmatched. The CDR3 bases are TGTGCCAGCAGCGGGAGGGGCCGCAATGAGCAGTTCTTC. Translation gives CASSGRGRNEQFF.

This sequence joins TRBV6-5 and TRBJ1-2; tentatively, D is TRBD1 (6 bases). The CDR3 is made up of 17 amino acids. Per germline, CDR1 MNHEY and CDR2 SVGAGI. Trimming cost V 2 bases and J 6 bases, with 22 bases left between them. CDR3 residues: CASSYAGQGPGGDGYTF. DNA for the CDR3: TGTGCCAGCAGTTACGCCGGCCAGGGACCCGGGGGCGATGGCTACACCTTC.

The chain recombines TRBV6-1 with TRBJ1-2, with D perhaps matching TRBD1 (5 bases). The CDR3 spans 14 residues. The V gene lost 6 bases and the J gene lost 4 bases, with 15 bases spanning the gap. Germline assignment: CDR1 MNHNS and CDR2 SASEGT. Here the CDR3 reads CASRPIDSSYGYTF. In DNA form, the CDR3 reads TGTGCCAGCAGGCCCATCGACAGTTCCTATGGCTACACCTTC.

This chain joins TRBV21-1 and TRBJ1-1. TRBV21-1 is annotated as a pseudogene. This CDR3 is built from 15 residues. CDR3: CASRLRVRENTEAFF. CDR3 bases: TGTGCCAGCAGGCTAAGGGTAAGAGAAAACACTGAAGCTTTCTTT.

This clonotype was seen a handful of times. The chain has TRBV15 and TRBJ2-7; possibly TRBD1 for D (6 bases). The germline V gene encodes CDR1 LNHNV and CDR2 YYDKDF (reference sequence). Deletions cut 0 bases from V and 1 base from J, with 7 bases between. CDR3 length equals 14 residues. The CDR3 nucleotides read TGTGCCACCAGCAGAGAAGGACAGTCCTACGAGCAGTACTTC. The encoded protein is CATSREGQSYEQYF. The complete variable domain, with remaining parts taken from reference TRBV15 and TRBJ2-7, reads DAMVIQNPRYQVTQFGKPVTLSCSQTLNHNVMYWYQQKSSQAPKLLFHYYDKDFNNEADTPDNFQSRRPNTSFCFLDIRSPGLGDTAMYLCATSREGQSYEQYFGPGTRLTVT.

The CDR3 sequence is CASSVTVAGGNNEQFF. The CDR3 DNA sequence: TGTGCCAGCAGCGTAACCGTCGCGGGGGGAAACAATGAGCAGTTCTTC. The gene calls are TRBV9 and TRBJ2-1, with 8 positions matching TRBD2. The trim removed 1 base at V and 5 bases at J, leaving 8 bases unmatched. The CDR3 is 16 residues long. The germline CDR1 and CDR2 sequences are SGDLS and YYNGEE.

This clonotype was seen only a few times. The V call is TRBV5-1, the J call TRBJ2-1; possibly TRBD2 for D (6 bases). The V gene lost 4 bases and the J gene lost 7 bases, with 21 bases spanning the gap. Germline CDR1 SGHRS, CDR2 YFSETQ. The CDR3 extends over 16 amino acids. CDR3 nucleotides: TGCGCCAGCAGCCCTAAGGTTGGCGGGGATGGGAATGAGCAGTTCTTC. As protein: CASSPKVGGDGNEQFF.

In this sample, this clonotype turned up a few times. The V gene is TRBV5-1, the J gene TRBJ1-2; D gene unclear. V lost 4 bases and J lost 2, with 15 bases in between. CDR1 and CDR2 (germline): SGHRS, YFSETQ. The CDR3 has 15 amino acids. CDR3 in DNA: TGCGCCAGCAGCGGATACAGTTTACCAAACTATGGCTACACCTTC. Residues: CASSGYSLPNYGYTF.

In this sample, this clonotype turned up a few times. V usage is TRBV6-1 and J usage is TRBJ1-5; no clear D. The CDR3 covers 15 residues. V was shortened by 6 bases and J by 0 bases, with 12 bases between the two germline ends. Germline V lookup: CDR1 MNHNS, CDR2 SASEGT. The CDR3 loop is CASSNDGNSNQPQHF. As DNA, the CDR3 is TGTGCCAGCAGCAACGACGGTAATAGCAATCAGCCCCAGCATTTT.

This chain connects TRBV5-6 to TRBJ2-7, with a possible D match to TRBD1 (6 bases). The CDR3 is made up of 15 amino acids. Germline values: CDR1 SGHDT, CDR2 YYEEEE. The V and J ends lost 3 bases and 3 bases respectively, with 16 bases between them. Here the CDR3 DNA reads TGTGCCAGCAGCTCCACTCCCCGGGACATCTACGAGCAGTACGTC. It specifies CASSSTPRDIYEQYV.

The chain is built from TRBV5-1 and TRBJ1-2; TRBD1 matches 7 bases. V lost 0 bases to trimming and J lost 5 bases; unmatched junction nucleotides: 7. Looked up from germline, CDR1 is SGHRS and CDR2 is YFSETQ. The CDR3 sequence is 15 residues long. CDR3 residues: CASSLGQGGVYGYTF. CDR3 nucleotides: TGCGCCAGCAGCTTGGGACAGGGCGGGGTTTATGGCTACACCTTC.

This chain joins TRBV20-1 and TRBJ1-2, with 8 nucleotides matching TRBD1. This CDR3 region has 15 residues. Germline V gene lookup returns CDR1 DFQATT and CDR2 SNEGSKA (reference sequence). V was pared by 6 bases and J by 4 bases, with 13 bases of the junction left unmatched. The CDR3 DNA follows: TGCAGTGCCAGCCTTTCAGGAACAGGGGGCTATGGCTACACCTTC. As protein: CSASLSGTGGYGYTF.

The V and J genes are TRBV6-5 and TRBJ2-7; D is unclear. Looked up from germline, CDR1 is MNHEY and CDR2 is SVGAGI. Trimming took 3 bases from V and 5 from J, leaving 17 bases between them. The CDR3 extends over 15 amino acids. Written as DNA, the CDR3 is TGTGCCAGCAGTTATGAGGCCCACTCGGCCAACGAGCAGTACGTC. Protein product: CASSYEAHSANEQYV.

This clonotype was recorded many times. The chain uses TRBV2 and TRBJ2-3, with no clear D. CDR1 and CDR2 from the germline V gene are SNHLY and FYNNEI. Trimming removed 2 bases from V and 5 bases from J, with 5 bases in between. There are 12 residues in the CDR3. Written as DNA, the CDR3 is TGTGCCAGCAGTGAACTGGAAGATACGCAGTATTTT. This encodes CASSELEDTQYF.

This clonotype came up many times. J is TRBJ2-4 and V is TRBV27; D is perhaps TRBD1 (7 bases). Trimming pared 6 bases from V and 8 bases from J, leaving 17 bases between. Germline values: CDR1 MNHEY, CDR2 SMNVEV (reference sequence). The CDR3 loop spans 14 amino acids. This CDR3 is CASSGGGASHIQYF. The CDR3 DNA reads as TGTGCCAGCAGCGGAGGGGGCGCGTCCCACATTCAGTACTTC.

The chain has TRBV6-2 or TRBV6-3 and TRBJ2-5; 14 bases are a match to TRBD2. CDR1 MNHEY and CDR2 SVGEGT come from the germline V gene. J lost 3 bases, V lost 6 bases, and 6 bases had no gene match. The CDR3 consists of 16 residues. The CDR3 region is CASSYGLAGGEETQYF. CDR3 bases: TGTGCCAGCAGCTACGGACTAGCGGGGGGCGAAGAGACCCAGTACTTC.

The CDR3 loop is CASSPTGGASGANVLTF. Here the CDR3 DNA reads TGTGCCAGCAGCCCGACAGGGGGCGCTTCCGGGGCCAACGTCCTGACTTTC. The chain recombines TRBV5-4 with TRBJ2-6; 10 nucleotides align to TRBD1. With 4 bases clipped from V and 4 bases from J, the junction kept 8 bases outside the gene matches. Germline CDR1 and CDR2: SGHNT and YYREEE (reference sequence). The length of the CDR3 is 17 residues.